This T cell receptor beta chain was identified in a study of lymphopenia after photon versus proton radiotherapy (dated by TCRdb to the late 2010s). Looking at the study overall: In patients with gastrointestinal tumors who developed high-grade lymphopenia, the study compared the immunological effects of photon radiation therapy with those of proton radiation therapy. The cohort included more than 15 patients with gastrointestinal tumors who developed lymphopenia after receiving either photon or proton therapy. The study aimed to characterize how the two radiation modalities differ in their impact on the immune system.

Broad study findings and their caveats: The authors looked at the survival association only in patients who died, and they framed better survival with proton therapy as a possibility rather than a demonstrated result. Across the cohort, among patients who died, a greater drop in TCR diversity after the nadir was inversely correlated with overall survival time. Relative stability during treatment was observed in proton-treated patients, whereas loss of naive T cells and TCR diversity and gain of effector/memory populations were observed in photon-treated patients. After the lymphocyte count nadir, oligoclonal expansion, especially of CD8+ Temra cells, was observed in photon-treated repertoires, and the drop in diversity was driven by this expansion.

Deletion took 8 bases off V and 4 bases off J, with a span of 17 bases between the germline ends. CDR1 and CDR2 are drawn from the germline V gene: ENHRY, SYGVKD. CDR3 length: 14 amino acids, cysteine to phenylalanine. Of all the DNA, just the CDR3 is kept, 42 bases in frame from base 1. Preparation of the library involved the immunoSEQ multiplex PCR assay. Alongside multiparametric flow cytometry, deep sequencing of rearranged TCR beta loci was used to profile the T cell repertoires. TCRdb re-hosts the immuneACCESS table, in-frame sequences only. Its copies lack some clones; in the studies checked, an unresolved V gene accounts for under half of them, and the cause for the rest is not known. The sample profile shows 20,000 to 25,000 clones; 84% of them were found once. The ten most abundant clones make up 2.9% of the sample. Comments on this clone: There is no known antigen for this receptor. Base-call qualities are not available, and no considerably larger clone is one nucleotide away.

This chain joins TRBV10-3 to TRBJ1-2, with the D segment identity uncertain. The TCR originated in a woman in her forties or fifties with pancreatic cancer. This specimen consisted of peripheral blood, obtained from a patient treated with photon-based radiotherapy. The DNA is TGTGCCATCCGAATTTCAGCACGATCCTATGGCTACACCTTC. Its translation is CAIRISARSYGYTF.